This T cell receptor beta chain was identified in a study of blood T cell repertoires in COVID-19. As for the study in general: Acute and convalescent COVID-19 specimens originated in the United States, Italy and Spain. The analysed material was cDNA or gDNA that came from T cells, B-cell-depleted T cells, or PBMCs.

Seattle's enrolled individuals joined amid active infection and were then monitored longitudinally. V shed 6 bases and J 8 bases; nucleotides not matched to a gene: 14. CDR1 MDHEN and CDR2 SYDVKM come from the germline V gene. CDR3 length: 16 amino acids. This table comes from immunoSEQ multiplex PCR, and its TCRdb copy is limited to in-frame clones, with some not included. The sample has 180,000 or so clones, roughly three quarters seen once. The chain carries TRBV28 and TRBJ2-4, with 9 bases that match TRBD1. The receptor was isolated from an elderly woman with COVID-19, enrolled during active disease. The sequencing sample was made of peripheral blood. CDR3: CASSTFYRGLGDIQYF. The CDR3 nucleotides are TGTGCCAGCAGCACATTTTACAGGGGGCTTGGGGACATTCAGTACTTC.